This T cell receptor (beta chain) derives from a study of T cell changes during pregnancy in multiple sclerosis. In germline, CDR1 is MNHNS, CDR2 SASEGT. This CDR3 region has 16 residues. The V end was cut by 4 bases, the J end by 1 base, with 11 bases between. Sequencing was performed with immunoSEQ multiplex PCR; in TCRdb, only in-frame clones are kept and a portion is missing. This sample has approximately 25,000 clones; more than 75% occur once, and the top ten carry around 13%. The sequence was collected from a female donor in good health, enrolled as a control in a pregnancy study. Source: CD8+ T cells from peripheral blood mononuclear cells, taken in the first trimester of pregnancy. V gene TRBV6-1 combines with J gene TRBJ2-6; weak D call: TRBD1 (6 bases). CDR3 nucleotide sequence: TGTGCCAGCAGTGGAGCCCAGGGGTCTGGGGCCAACGTCCTGACTTTC. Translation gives CASSGAQGSGANVLTF.